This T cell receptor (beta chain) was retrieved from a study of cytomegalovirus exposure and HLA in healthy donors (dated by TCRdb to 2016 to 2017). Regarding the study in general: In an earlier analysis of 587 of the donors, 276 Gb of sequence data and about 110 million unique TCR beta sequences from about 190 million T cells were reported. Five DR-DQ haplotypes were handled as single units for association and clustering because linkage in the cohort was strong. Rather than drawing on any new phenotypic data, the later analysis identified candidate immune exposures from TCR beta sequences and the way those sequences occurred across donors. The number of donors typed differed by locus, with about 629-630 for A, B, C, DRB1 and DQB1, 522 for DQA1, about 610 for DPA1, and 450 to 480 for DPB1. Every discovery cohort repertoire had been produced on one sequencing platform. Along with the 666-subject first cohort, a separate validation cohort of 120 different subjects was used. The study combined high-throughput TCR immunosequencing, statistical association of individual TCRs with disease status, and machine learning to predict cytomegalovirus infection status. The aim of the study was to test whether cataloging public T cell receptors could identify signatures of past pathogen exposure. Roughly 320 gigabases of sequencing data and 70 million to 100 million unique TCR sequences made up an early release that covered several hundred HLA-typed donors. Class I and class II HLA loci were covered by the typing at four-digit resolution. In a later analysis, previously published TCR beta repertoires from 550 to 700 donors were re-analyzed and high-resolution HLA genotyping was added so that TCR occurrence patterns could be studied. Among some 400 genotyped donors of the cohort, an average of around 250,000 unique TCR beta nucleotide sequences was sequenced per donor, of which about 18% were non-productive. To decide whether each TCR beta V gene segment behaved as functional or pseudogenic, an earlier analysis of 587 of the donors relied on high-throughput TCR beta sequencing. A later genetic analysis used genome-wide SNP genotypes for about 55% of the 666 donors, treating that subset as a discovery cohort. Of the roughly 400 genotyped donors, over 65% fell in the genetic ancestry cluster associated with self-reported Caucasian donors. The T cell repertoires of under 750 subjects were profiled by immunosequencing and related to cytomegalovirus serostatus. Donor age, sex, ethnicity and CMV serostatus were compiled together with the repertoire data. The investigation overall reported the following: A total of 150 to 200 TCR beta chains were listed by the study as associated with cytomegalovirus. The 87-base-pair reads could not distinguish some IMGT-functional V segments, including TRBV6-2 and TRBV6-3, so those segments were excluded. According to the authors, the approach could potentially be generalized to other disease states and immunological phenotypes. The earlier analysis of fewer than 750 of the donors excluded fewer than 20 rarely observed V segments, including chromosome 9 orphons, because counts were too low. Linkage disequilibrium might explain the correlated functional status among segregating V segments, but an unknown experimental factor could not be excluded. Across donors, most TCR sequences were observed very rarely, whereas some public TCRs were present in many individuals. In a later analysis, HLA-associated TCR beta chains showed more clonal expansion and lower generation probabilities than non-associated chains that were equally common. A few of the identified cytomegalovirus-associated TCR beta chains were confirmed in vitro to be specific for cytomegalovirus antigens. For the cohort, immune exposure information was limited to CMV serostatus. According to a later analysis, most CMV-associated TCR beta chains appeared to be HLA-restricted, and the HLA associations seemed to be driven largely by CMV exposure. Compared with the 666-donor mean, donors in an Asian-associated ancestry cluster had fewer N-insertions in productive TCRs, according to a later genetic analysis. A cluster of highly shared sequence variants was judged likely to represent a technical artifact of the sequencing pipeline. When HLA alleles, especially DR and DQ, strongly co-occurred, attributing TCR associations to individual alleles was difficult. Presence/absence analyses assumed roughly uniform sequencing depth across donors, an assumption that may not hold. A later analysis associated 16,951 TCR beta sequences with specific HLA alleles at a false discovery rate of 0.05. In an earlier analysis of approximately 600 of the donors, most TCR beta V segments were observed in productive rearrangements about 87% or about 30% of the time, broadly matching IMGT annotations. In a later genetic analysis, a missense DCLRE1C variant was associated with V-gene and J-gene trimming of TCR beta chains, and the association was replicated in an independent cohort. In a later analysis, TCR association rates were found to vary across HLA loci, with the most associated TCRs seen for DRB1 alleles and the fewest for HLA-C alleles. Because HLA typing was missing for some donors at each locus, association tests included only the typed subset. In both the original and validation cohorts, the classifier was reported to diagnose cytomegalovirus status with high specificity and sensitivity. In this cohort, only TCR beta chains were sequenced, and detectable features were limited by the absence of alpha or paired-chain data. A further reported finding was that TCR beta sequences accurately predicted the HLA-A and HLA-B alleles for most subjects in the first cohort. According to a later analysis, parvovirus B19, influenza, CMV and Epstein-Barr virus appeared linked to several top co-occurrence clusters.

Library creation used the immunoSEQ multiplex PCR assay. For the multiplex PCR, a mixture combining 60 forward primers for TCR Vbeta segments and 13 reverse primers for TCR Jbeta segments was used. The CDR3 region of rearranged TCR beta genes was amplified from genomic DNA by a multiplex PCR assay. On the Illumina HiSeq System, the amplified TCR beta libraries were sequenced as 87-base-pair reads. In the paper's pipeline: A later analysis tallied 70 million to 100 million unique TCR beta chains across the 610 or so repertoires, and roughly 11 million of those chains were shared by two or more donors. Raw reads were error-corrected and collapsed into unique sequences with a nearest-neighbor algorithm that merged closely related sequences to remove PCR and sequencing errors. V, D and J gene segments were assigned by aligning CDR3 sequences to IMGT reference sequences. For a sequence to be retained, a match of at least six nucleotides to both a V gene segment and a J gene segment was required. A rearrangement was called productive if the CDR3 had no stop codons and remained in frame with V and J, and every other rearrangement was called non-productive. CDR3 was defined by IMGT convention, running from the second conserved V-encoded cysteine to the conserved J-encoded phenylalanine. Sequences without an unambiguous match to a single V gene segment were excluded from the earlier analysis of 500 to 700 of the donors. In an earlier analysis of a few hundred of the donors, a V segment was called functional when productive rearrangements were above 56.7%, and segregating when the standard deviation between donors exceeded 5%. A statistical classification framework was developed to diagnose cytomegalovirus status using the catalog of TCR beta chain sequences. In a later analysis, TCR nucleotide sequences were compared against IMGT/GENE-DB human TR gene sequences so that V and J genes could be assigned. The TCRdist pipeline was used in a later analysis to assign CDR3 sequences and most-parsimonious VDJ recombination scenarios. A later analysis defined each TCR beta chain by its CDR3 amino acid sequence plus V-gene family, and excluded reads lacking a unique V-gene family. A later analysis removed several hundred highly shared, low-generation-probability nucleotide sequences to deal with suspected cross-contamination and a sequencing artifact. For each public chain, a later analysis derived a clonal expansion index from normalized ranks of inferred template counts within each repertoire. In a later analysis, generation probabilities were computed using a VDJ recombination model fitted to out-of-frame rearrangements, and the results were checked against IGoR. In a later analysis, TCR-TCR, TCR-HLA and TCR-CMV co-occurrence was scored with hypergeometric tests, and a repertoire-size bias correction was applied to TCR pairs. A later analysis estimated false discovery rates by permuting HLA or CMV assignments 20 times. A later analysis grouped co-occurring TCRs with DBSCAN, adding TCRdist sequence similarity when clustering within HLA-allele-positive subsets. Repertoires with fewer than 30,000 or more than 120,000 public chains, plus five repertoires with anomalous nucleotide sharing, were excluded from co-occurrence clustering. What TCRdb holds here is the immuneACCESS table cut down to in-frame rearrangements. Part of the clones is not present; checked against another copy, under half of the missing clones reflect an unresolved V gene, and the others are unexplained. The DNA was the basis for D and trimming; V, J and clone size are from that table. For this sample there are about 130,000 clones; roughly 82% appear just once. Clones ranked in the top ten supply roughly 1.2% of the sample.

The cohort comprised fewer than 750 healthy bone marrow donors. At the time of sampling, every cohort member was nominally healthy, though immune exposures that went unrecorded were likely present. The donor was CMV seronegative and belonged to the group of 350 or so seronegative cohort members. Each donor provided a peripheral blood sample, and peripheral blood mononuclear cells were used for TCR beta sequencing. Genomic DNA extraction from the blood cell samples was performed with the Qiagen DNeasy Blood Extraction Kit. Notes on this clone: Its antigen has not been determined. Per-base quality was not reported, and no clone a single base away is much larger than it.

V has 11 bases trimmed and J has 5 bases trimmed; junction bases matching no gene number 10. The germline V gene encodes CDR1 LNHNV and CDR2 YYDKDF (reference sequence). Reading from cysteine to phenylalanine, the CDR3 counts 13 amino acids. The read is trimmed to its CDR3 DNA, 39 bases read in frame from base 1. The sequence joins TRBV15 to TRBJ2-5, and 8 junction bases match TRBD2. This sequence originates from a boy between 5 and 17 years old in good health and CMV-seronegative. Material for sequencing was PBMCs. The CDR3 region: CASKAGEVETQYF. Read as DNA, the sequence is TGTGCCTCAAAAGCGGGAGAAGTGGAGACCCAGTACTTC.